Following are 3 T cell receptor beta chains from one sample sequenced in a study of early T cells in non-severe SARS-CoV-2 infection. TCRdb independently ran MiXCR on the 5' RACE reads; one entry per CDR3 protein. The table includes tens of thousands of distinct CDR3 sequences, approximately 13% detected once. Sequenced: whole blood. These receptors all come from an adult who was a healthcare worker with PCR-confirmed SARS-CoV-2 infection or an uninfected control (not recorded which).

This clonotype was found many times. V gene TRBV3-1 combines with J gene TRBJ2-5, with 8 bases fitting TRBD1. The V and J ends lost 2 bases and 4 bases, in that order; junction bases with no gene match: 3. Germline V gene lookup returns CDR1 LGHDT and CDR2 YNNKEL (reference sequence). This CDR3 is built from 14 residues. The DNA of the CDR3 is TGTGCCAGCAGCCAACCGGGACAGGCAGAGACCCAGTACTTC. This translates into CASSQPGQAETQYF.

Many counts were recorded for this clonotype. This rearrangement joins TRBV6-6 to TRBJ1-5; no reliable D call. The CDR3 length is 13 residues. Germline values: CDR1 MNHNY, CDR2 SVGAGI (reference sequence). Trimming stripped 0 bases from V and 6 bases from J, with 6 bases between. The CDR3 region has the DNA TGTGCCAGCAGTTACTCGGGGAGTCAGCCCCAGCATTTT. This encodes CASSYSGSQPQHF.

This clonotype showed up many times. The CDR3 sequence: CASSFEGTVNSPLHF. CDR3 DNA: TGCGCCAGCAGCTTCGAGGGGACAGTGAATTCACCCCTCCACTTT. The rearrangement links TRBV5-1 to TRBJ1-6, with 7 nucleotides matching TRBD1. The V gene end was trimmed by 2 bases and the J gene end by 7 bases; junction bases not matched to a gene: 6. The V gene's germline CDR1 is SGHRS and CDR2 YFSETQ. CDR3 size: 15 residues.